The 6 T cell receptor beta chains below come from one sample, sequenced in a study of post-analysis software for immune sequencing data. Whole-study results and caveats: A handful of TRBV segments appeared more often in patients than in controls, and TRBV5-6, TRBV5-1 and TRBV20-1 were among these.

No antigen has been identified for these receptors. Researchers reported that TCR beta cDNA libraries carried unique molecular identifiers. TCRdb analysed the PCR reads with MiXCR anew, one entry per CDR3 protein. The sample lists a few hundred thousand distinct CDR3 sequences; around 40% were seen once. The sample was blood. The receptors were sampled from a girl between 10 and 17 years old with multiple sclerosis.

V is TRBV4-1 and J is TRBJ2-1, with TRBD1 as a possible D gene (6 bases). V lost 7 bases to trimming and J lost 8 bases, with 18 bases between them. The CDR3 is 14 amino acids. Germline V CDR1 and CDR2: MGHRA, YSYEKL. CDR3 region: CASNEGQGFDEQFF. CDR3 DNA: TGCGCCAGCAATGAGGGTCAGGGGTTCGATGAGCAGTTCTTC.

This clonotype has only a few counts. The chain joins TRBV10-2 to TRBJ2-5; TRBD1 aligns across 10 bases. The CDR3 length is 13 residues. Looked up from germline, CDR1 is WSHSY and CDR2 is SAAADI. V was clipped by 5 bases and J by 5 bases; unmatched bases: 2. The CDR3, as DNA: TGCGCCAGCAGTCGGGACAGGGGTGAGACCCAGTACTTC. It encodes CASSRDRGETQYF.

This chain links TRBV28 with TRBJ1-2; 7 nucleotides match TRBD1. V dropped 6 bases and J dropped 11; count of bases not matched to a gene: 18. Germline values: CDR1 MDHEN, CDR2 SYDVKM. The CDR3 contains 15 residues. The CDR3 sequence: CASSDDLEDRREYTF. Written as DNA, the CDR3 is TGTGCCAGCAGCGACGACCTAGAGGACAGGAGGGAGTACACCTTC.

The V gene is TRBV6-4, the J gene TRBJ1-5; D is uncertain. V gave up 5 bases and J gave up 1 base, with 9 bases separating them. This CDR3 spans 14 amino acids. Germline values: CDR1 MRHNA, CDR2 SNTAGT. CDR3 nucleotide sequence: TGTGCCAGCAGTCAGCAGGCAAGCAATCAGCCCCAGCATTTT. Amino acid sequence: CASSQQASNQPQHF.

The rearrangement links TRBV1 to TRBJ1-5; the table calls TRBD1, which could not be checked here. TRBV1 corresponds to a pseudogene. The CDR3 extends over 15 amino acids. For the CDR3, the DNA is TGCACCAGCAGCCAGCCCCGGGACACTTTGCAGCCCCAGCATTTT. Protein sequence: CTSSQPRDTLQPQHF.

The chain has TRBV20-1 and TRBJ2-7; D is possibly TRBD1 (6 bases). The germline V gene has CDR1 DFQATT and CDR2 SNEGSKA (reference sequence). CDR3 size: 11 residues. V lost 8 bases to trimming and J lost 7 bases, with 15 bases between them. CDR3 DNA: TGCAGTACAAGGGACATTCCTGAGCAGTACTTC. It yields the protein CSTRDIPEQYF.